This T cell receptor (beta chain) was observed in a study of early T cells in non-severe SARS-CoV-2 infection. TCRdb reprocessed the 5' RACE reads with MiXCR, giving one entry per CDR3 protein. The sample lists about 16,000 distinct CDR3 sequences, 4% to 5.5% seen once, with 5% to 7% in the top ten. CDR1 is SGHNT, CDR2 YYREEE, per germline (reference sequence). There are 13 residues in the CDR3. V was clipped by 0 bases and J by 3 bases, with 4 bases between them. This clonotype counts as medium-sized. The sequence derives from an adult who was a healthcare worker with PCR-confirmed SARS-CoV-2 infection or an uninfected control (not recorded which). This chain connects TRBV5-4 to TRBJ2-1, with D unresolved. Sequenced material: whole blood. The CDR3 sequence: CASSLAFYNEQFF. The CDR3, as DNA: TGTGCCAGCAGCTTGGCCTTCTACAATGAGCAGTTCTTC.